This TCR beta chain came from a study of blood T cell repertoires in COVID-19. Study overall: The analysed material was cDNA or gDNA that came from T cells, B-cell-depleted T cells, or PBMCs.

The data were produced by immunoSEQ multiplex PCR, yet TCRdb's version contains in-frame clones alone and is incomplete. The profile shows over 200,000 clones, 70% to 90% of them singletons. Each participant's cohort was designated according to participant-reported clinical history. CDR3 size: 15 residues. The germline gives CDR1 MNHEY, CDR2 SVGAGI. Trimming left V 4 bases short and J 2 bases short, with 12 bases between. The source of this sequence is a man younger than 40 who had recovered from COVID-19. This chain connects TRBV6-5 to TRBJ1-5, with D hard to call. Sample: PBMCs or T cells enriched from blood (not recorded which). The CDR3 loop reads CASSLYGGGNQPQHF. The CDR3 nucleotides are TGTGCCAGCAGTTTGTACGGTGGTGGCAATCAGCCCCAGCATTTT.